This TCR beta chain came from a study of shared clonotypes between healthy human individuals. Study-wide results and caveats: Sorted-subset sequencing was shown by rarefaction to be incomplete despite large depth. Represented genetic and exposure-history diversity was restricted by having few donors.

In the case of this clone: What it binds is not known.

Original data processing: In the immunoSEQ data, sequences were junction-only and lacked quality scores, so filtering differed. The repertoire was sequenced with immunoSEQ multiplex PCR; TCRdb's copy has only in-frame clones and lacks some. V and J calls and clone size are as listed in that table; D and trimming were resolved from the DNA. This repertoire shows about 960,000 clones, around three quarters found once; its top ten account for about 1.5%. The origin of this receptor is a man younger than 35 in good health. Sequences were obtained from memory CD4+ T cells sorted from blood. The subset denotes: CD45RA-negative fraction.

The CDR3 reads CASSTDRVNEQFF. CDR3 sequence (DNA): TGCGCCAGCAGCACAGACAGGGTGAATGAGCAGTTCTTC. The chain uses TRBV5-1 and TRBJ2-1, with 7 bases aligning to TRBD1. Unmatched junction bases numbered 5, after V lost 4 bases and J lost 7 bases. The length of the CDR3 is 13 residues. CDR1 and CDR2 from the germline V gene are SGHRS and YFSETQ.